Below, 17 T cell receptor beta chains from the same sample are listed, as sequenced in a study of cytomegalovirus exposure and HLA in healthy donors. PCR used 60 Vbeta primers and 13 Jbeta primers. Measured with immunoSEQ multiplex PCR; TCRdb has only the in-frame clones, and not every one. The sample gives 150,000 to 200,000 clones, 70% to 85% of which show up once; 1.5% to 2% is in the top ten. The specimen sequenced was PBMCs. The receptors were gathered from a woman aged 25-40 years in good health and CMV-seronegative.

The chain links TRBV29-1 to TRBJ2-5; tentative D call: TRBD1 (6 bases). CDR1 is SQVTM and CDR2 is ANQGSEA in the germline V gene. V was clipped by 3 bases and J by 4 bases, with 9 bases between them. CDR3 length: 12 amino acids. CDR3 loop: CSVDRGRETQYF. For the CDR3, the DNA is TGCAGCGTTGACAGGGGTCGAGAGACCCAGTACTTC.

The rearrangement links TRBV18 to TRBJ2-1, with D unclear. V was trimmed by 0 bases and J by 8 bases, leaving 11 bases between them. CDR3 length: 14 amino acids. From germline, CDR1 is KGHSH and CDR2 LQKENI. CDR3 coding DNA: TGTGCCAGCTCACCACCGTATCTCCGCGATGAGCAGTTCTTC. This sequence encodes CASSPPYLRDEQFF.

The sample holds one count of this clone. This chain links TRBV9 with TRBJ1-3; a weak D match, TRBD1 (6 bases). V lost 4 bases and J 4 bases, leaving 9 bases between the germline ends. There are 13 residues in the CDR3. The V gene's germline CDR1 is SGDLS and CDR2 YYNGEE. The CDR3 DNA sequence: TGTGCCAGCAGCTTCGACAGGGGAAACACCATATATTTT. The encoded protein is CASSFDRGNTIYF.

This chain links TRBV2 with TRBJ2-4; maybe TRBD2 (5 bases). Germline CDR1 SNHLY, CDR2 FYNNEI. The V gene lost 5 bases and the J gene lost 5 bases, with 13 bases spanning the gap. The CDR3 loop spans 14 amino acids. In DNA, the CDR3 is TGTGCCAGCAGTCATACTAGAGGCGAAAACATTCAGTACTTC. It translates to CASSHTRGENIQYF. Filled out from reference TRBV2 and TRBJ2-4, the complete variable domain reads EPEVTQTPSHQVTQMGQEVILRCVPISNHLYFYWYRQILGQKVEFLVSFYNNEISEKSEIFDDQFSVERPDGSNFTLKIRSTKLEDSAMYFCASSHTRGENIQYFGAGTRLSVL.

This clone was picked up a small number of times. The V gene is TRBV4-1, the J gene TRBJ1-4; weak D call: TRBD1 (6 bases). Germline CDR1 is MGHRA and CDR2 is YSYEKL. Trimming cost V 2 bases and J 4 bases, with 8 bases left between them. This CDR3 spans 14 amino acids. The CDR3 DNA follows: TGCGCCAGCAGCCAAACAGGGAGTAATGAAAAACTGTTTTTT. It is translated as CASSQTGSNEKLFF.

The sample holds a few counts of this clone. Here the CDR3 DNA reads TGTGCCAGCAGCCCTAGACAGGGAGGCCCGATCGGTGGCTACACCTTC. This gives the protein CASSPRQGGPIGGYTF. The J gene is TRBJ1-2, the V gene TRBV7-3; 7 bases are a match to TRBD1. Germline values: CDR1 SGHTA, CDR2 FQGTGA. The CDR3 is made up of 16 amino acids. Germline trimming cut 5 bases from V and 7 bases from J; bases unmatched to any gene: 16.

The rearrangement joins TRBV2 to TRBJ2-5; 8 bases map to TRBD2. CDR3 length: 14 amino acids. The germline gives CDR1 SNHLY, CDR2 FYNNEI. The V and J ends lost 3 bases and 2 bases, in that order; junction bases with no gene match: 2. This chain's CDR3 is CASSETSAQETQYF. The DNA for the CDR3 is TGTGCCAGCAGTGAGACTAGCGCTCAAGAGACCCAGTACTTC.

The V gene is TRBV4-1, the J gene TRBJ2-7, with 8 bases that match TRBD1. V lost 2 bases to trimming and J lost 5 bases; unmatched junction nucleotides: 8. The CDR3 spans 15 residues. Germline V gene sequence: CDR1 MGHRA, CDR2 YSYEKL. CDR3 protein: CASSQFGRGPDEQYF. CDR3 DNA sequence: TGCGCCAGCAGCCAATTCGGCAGGGGGCCTGACGAGCAGTACTTC.

The chain links TRBV7-3 to TRBJ2-2; possible D gene TRBD1, 6 bases. Per germline, CDR1 SGHTA and CDR2 FQGTGA. The CDR3 contains 15 residues. V lost 3 bases, J lost 3 bases, and 11 bases lay in between. Written as DNA, the CDR3 is TGTGCCAGCAGCTTCCAGGGGATTGACACCGGGGAGCTGTTTTTT. Translated: CASSFQGIDTGELFF.

V is TRBV5-1 and J is TRBJ2-3; 10 bases map to TRBD1. The CDR3 sequence is 14 residues long. Per the germline V gene, CDR1 is SGHRS and CDR2 is YFSETQ. V lost 2 bases to trimming and J lost 6 bases; unmatched junction nucleotides: 3. The CDR3 DNA follows: TGCGCCAGCAGCTTCGACAGGGGGCAGGATACGCAGTATTTT. Translation gives CASSFDRGQDTQYF.

This sequence joins TRBV19 and TRBJ2-3, with a possible D match to TRBD2 (5 bases). This CDR3 region has 15 residues. The V end was cut by 1 base, the J end by 2 bases, with 10 bases between. CDR1 and CDR2 from the germline V gene are LNHDA and SQIVND (reference sequence). The CDR3 spells CASSIAGRATDTQYF. In DNA form, the CDR3 reads TGTGCCAGTAGTATAGCGGGGAGAGCCACAGATACGCAGTATTTT.

The chain links TRBV28 to TRBJ2-1; D is undetermined. Looked up from germline, CDR1 is MDHEN and CDR2 is SYDVKM. The V end lost 8 bases, the J end lost 0 bases, and 14 bases lay between the germline ends. CDR3 length: 15 amino acids. The CDR3 sequence is CASATMVDSYNEQFF. The CDR3 DNA sequence: TGTGCCAGCGCCACTATGGTCGACTCCTACAATGAGCAGTTCTTC.

This clone was observed a few times. The V gene is TRBV15, the J gene TRBJ2-1; a possible D gene is TRBD1 (6 bases). Per germline, CDR1 LNHNV and CDR2 YYDKDF (reference sequence). V dropped 4 bases and J dropped 1 base, with 11 bases sitting between them. CDR3 length: 15 residues. The CDR3, as DNA: TGTGCCACCAGCACGGCAGGGGAATCCTACAATGAGCAGTTCTTC. It translates to CATSTAGESYNEQFF.

The V gene is TRBV5-1, the J gene TRBJ2-5, with 7 nucleotides matching TRBD1. The V segment lost 3 bases and the J segment 3 bases; nucleotides outside the gene matches: 5. Germline values: CDR1 SGHRS, CDR2 YFSETQ. This CDR3 is built from 14 residues. CDR3 region: CASSYGTVEETQYF. CDR3 nucleotides: TGCGCCAGCAGCTACGGGACAGTAGAAGAGACCCAGTACTTC.

The chain carries TRBV5-4 and TRBJ2-5; 8 nucleotides agree with TRBD2. Germline V gene sequence: CDR1 SGHNT, CDR2 YYREEE (reference sequence). The CDR3 contains 15 residues. Losses at the gene ends were 4 bases for V and 5 bases for J; bases not matched to a gene: 10. The CDR3 protein is CASSPGGSSGETQYF. The CDR3 DNA follows: TGTGCCAGCAGCCCGGGGGGGTCCTCGGGGGAGACCCAGTACTTC.

This chain's CDR3 is CSVQLIAGRSYNEQFF. The CDR3 DNA reads TGCAGCGTTCAACTCATAGCGGGTCGCTCCTACAATGAGCAGTTCTTC. The chain joins TRBV29-1 to TRBJ2-1; 7 bases agree with TRBD2. CDR1 is SQVTM and CDR2 is ANQGSEA in the germline V gene. The CDR3 length is 16 residues. V dropped 5 bases and J dropped 0; count of bases not matched to a gene: 10.

This sequence joins TRBV5-4 and TRBJ1-6; 11 positions match TRBD1. Germline V lookup: CDR1 SGHNT, CDR2 YYREEE (reference sequence). The CDR3 extends over 15 amino acids. V shed 4 bases, J shed 9 bases, and the junction held 6 bases outside the gene matches. The CDR3 DNA reads as TGTGCCAGCAGCACTTCCGGGACAGGGGGTTCACCCCTCCACTTT. Its translation is CASSTSGTGGSPLHF.